This T cell receptor (beta chain) emerged from a study of blood T cells in healthy people across ages. Sample-barcoded 5' priming and a J-beta primer mix drove a second PCR of about 6 to 12 cycles. TCRdb fed the 5' RACE reads into MiXCR, producing one record per CDR3 protein. The sample carries about 1.6 million distinct CDR3 sequences, roughly 30% recorded once. This clonotype was detected only a few times. The V and J ends lost 5 bases and 12 bases, in that order; junction bases with no gene match: 13. This CDR3 is 15 amino acids long. Germline-derived CDR1 and CDR2 are SGHTA and FQGTGA. Sequenced: blood. The chain carries TRBV7-3 and TRBJ2-3; the match to TRBD2 covers 11 bases. The source is a woman aged 25-40 years in good health. The CDR3, as DNA: TGTGCCAGCAGCCCCATTACTAGCGGGGGAACCGCACAGTATTTT. Its translation is CASSPITSGGTAQYF.